These T cell receptor beta chains were read from a single sample in a study of T cells in Graves' hyperthyroidism and ophthalmopathy. TCRdb reanalysed the multiplex PCR reads using MiXCR and keeps one entry per CDR3 protein. The data contain hundreds of thousands of distinct CDR3 sequences, about 38% of them singletons. The sample consisted of blood. The receptors here all came from a man younger than 30 with Graves' hyperthyroidism. The CDR3 runs from the conserved cysteine through the conserved F or W. The order of the fields is D gene, clone size, V gene, J gene, CDR3 DNA, CDR3 protein. D genes are given only for firm matches. Clone size is shown for a subset of rows, as once, few, many or a class of expanded clone.

D: NA
size: NA
V: TRBV15
J: TRBJ1-4
DNA: TGTGCCACCGGCAGAGTTGACGGGGAGAAACTGCTTTTT
CDR3: CATGRVDGEKLLF

D: TRBD1
size: NA
V: TRBV5-4
J: TRBJ1-4
DNA: TGTGCCAGCAGCCCCTTGACAGGGCCGACGTCGGGGAAACTGTTTTTT
CDR3: CASSPLTGPTSGKLFF

D: NA
size: NA
V: TRBV4-1
J: TRBJ2-7
DNA: TGTGCCAGCAGCCAAGAGACCCCTAGCGAGCAGTACTTC
CDR3: CASSQETPSEQYF

D: NA
size: many
V: TRBV7-9
J: TRBJ1-1
DNA: TGTGCCAGCAGCTTCGGTTCAATGGACACTGAAGCTTTCTTT
CDR3: CASSFGSMDTEAFF

D: NA
size: once
V: TRBV6-5
J: TRBJ1-1
DNA: TGTGCCATCAGTTACGGGGGCGAACGCTCGAACACTGAAGCTTTCTTT
CDR3: CAISYGGERSNTEAFF

D: NA
size: many
V: TRBV7-9
J: TRBJ1-2
DNA: TGTGCCAGCAGCTTAGTCCTAGGTGATGGCTACACCTTC
CDR3: CASSLVLGDGYTF

D: NA
size: many
V: TRBV29-1
J: TRBJ2-6
DNA: TGCAGCGTTGCCCCCTCTGGGGCCAACGTCCTGACTTTC
CDR3: CSVAPSGANVLTF

D: NA
size: few
V: TRBV7-2
J: TRBJ2-7
DNA: TGTGCCAGCAGCTTAGTGTTAGCCGCAACCTACGAGCAGTACTTC
CDR3: CASSLVLAATYEQYF

D: NA
size: few
V: TRBV25-1
J: TRBJ1-6
DNA: TGTGCCAGCAGTGAGAGCCAGGGGCATAATTCACCCCTCCACTTT
CDR3: CASSESQGHNSPLHF

D: NA
size: many
V: TRBV19
J: TRBJ1-3
DNA: TGTGCCAGTACCCCCGGACCTGGCGGGAGCACCATATATTTT
CDR3: CASTPGPGGSTIYF

D: TRBD2
size: NA
V: TRBV12-3/TRBV12-4
J: TRBJ2-2
DNA: TGTGCCAGCAGAATCTGGGACGGCGGGGGTACCGGGGAGCTGTTTTTT
CDR3: CASRIWDGGGTGELFF

D: NA
size: few
V: TRBV10-2
J: TRBJ1-3
DNA: TGCGCCAGCAGTGAGTCGGGGCAGGGACGAAACACCATATATTTT
CDR3: CASSESGQGRNTIYF

D: NA
size: once
V: TRBV19
J: TRBJ1-1
DNA: TGTGCCAGCTCTCGGGGAGGGGGTCCGAACACTGAAGCTTTCTTT
CDR3: CASSRGGGPNTEAFF

D: NA
size: NA
V: TRBV11-3
J: TRBJ2-7
DNA: TGTGCCAGCTCACCACCGGGTATGAACGAGCAGTACTTC
CDR3: CASSPPGMNEQYF

D: NA
size: NA
V: TRBV12-3/TRBV12-4
J: TRBJ1-4
DNA: TGTGCCAGCAGACGGGACACTAATGAAAAACTGTTTTTT
CDR3: CASRRDTNEKLFF

D: NA
size: few
V: TRBV7-2
J: TRBJ1-6
DNA: TGTGCCAGCAGCTTAGGGACAGCTTTCTCCTATAATTCACCCCTCCACTTT
CDR3: CASSLGTAFSYNSPLHF

D: NA
size: NA
V: TRBV5-4
J: TRBJ1-2
DNA: TGTGCCAGCAGCTTGGGGGGGCCGAGGAGGGGCTACACCTTC
CDR3: CASSLGGPRRGYTF

D: NA
size: few
V: TRBV11-2
J: TRBJ2-6
DNA: TGTGCCAGCAGCCTAGGAGGTGGGGGGACTGGGGCCAACGTCCTGACTTTC
CDR3: CASSLGGGGTGANVLTF

D: NA
size: NA
V: TRBV24-1
J: TRBJ2-5
DNA: TGTGCCACCAGTGGGGGCAGGGCCCAGTACTTC
CDR3: CATSGGRAQYF

D: TRBD1
size: many
V: TRBV20-1
J: TRBJ1-4
DNA: TGCAGTGCTAGAGATGGACAGGGCCTTAATGAAAAACTGTTTTTT
CDR3: CSARDGQGLNEKLFF

D: TRBD2
size: few
V: TRBV7-2
J: TRBJ2-2
DNA: TGTGCCAGCAGCCCCGGACTAGCGGGAGGGCCGGCCGGGGAGCTGTTTTTT
CDR3: CASSPGLAGGPAGELFF

D: NA
size: once
V: TRBV29-1
J: TRBJ1-1
DNA: TGCAGCGCCTACGAGGACGAAGCTTTCTTT
CDR3: CSAYEDEAFF

D: TRBD2
size: NA
V: TRBV14
J: TRBJ2-7
DNA: TGTGCCAGCAGCCAGCGGGGGGGACGGGGGCCGAGCTCCTACGAGCAGTACTTC
CDR3: CASSQRGGRGPSSYEQYF

D: TRBD1
size: many
V: TRBV29-1
J: TRBJ2-7
DNA: TGCAGCGTTGGAAAGGGACAGGGCTACGAGCAGTACTTC
CDR3: CSVGKGQGYEQYF

D: NA
size: few
V: TRBV27
J: TRBJ2-2
DNA: TGTGCCAGCAGCTGGTTGAACACCGGGGAGCTGTTTTTT
CDR3: CASSWLNTGELFF

D: TRBD1
size: many
V: TRBV2
J: TRBJ1-1
DNA: TGTGCCAGCAGAGTACAGGGGGTGAACACTGAAGCTTTCTTT
CDR3: CASRVQGVNTEAFF

D: NA
size: many
V: TRBV7-9
J: TRBJ1-1
DNA: TGTGCCAGCAGCTTAGGAGGGCCGGGCACTGAAGCTTTCTTT
CDR3: CASSLGGPGTEAFF

D: NA
size: few
V: TRBV25-1
J: TRBJ2-2
DNA: TGTGCCAGCAGTTACTCGCGGAACACCGGGGAGCTGTTTTTT
CDR3: CASSYSRNTGELFF

D: TRBD1
size: many
V: TRBV6-5
J: TRBJ1-2
DNA: TGTGCCAGCAGGACAGGGCGGTATGGCTACACCTTC
CDR3: CASRTGRYGYTF

D: TRBD2
size: NA
V: TRBV4-2
J: TRBJ2-5
DNA: TGTGCCAGCAGCCAGGATCCCTCCAGCGGGGGCCAAGAGACCCAGTACTTC
CDR3: CASSQDPSSGGQETQYF

D: NA
size: many
V: TRBV7-9
J: TRBJ2-7
DNA: TGTGCCAGTGAAGGGGGAAGCTACGAGCAGTACTTC
CDR3: CASEGGSYEQYF

D: NA
size: NA
V: TRBV7-9
J: TRBJ1-3
DNA: TGTGCCAGCAGCCGAGACCTGAGCAACACCATATATTTT
CDR3: CASSRDLSNTIYF

D: NA
size: NA
V: TRBV11-2
J: TRBJ1-4
DNA: TGTGCCAGCAGCCGGCGACAGTATAATGAAAAACTGTTTTTT
CDR3: CASSRRQYNEKLFF

D: TRBD1
size: many
V: TRBV29-1
J: TRBJ1-4
DNA: TGCAGCGCCACACAGGGGACTAATGAAAAACTGTTTTTT
CDR3: CSATQGTNEKLFF

D: NA
size: few
V: TRBV5-1
J: TRBJ2-7
DNA: TGTGCCAGCAGCTTGGAGTCAGGGACCTACGAGCAGTACTTC
CDR3: CASSLESGTYEQYF

D: TRBD1
size: NA
V: TRBV6-6
J: TRBJ2-7
DNA: TGTGCCAGCAGTTACCGTGCACAGGGGGTGTCCTCCTACGAGCAGTACTTC
CDR3: CASSYRAQGVSSYEQYF

D: TRBD1
size: few
V: TRBV29-1
J: TRBJ2-5
DNA: TGCAGCGGGGGACAGCAAGAGACCCAGTACTTC
CDR3: CSGGQQETQYF

D: TRBD2
size: NA
V: TRBV4-3
J: TRBJ2-2
DNA: TGCGCCAGCAGCCCCTTCCTAGCGGGAGGTGTCGGGGAGCTGTTTTTT
CDR3: CASSPFLAGGVGELFF

D: NA
size: NA
V: TRBV12-3/TRBV12-4
J: TRBJ1-1
DNA: TGTGCCAGCAGTTTGCAGGGTTGGGGGAACACTGAAGCTTTCTTT
CDR3: CASSLQGWGNTEAFF

D: TRBD1
size: NA
V: TRBV2
J: TRBJ1-1
DNA: TGTGCCACCAAGGGACAGGGCACTGAAGCTTTCTTT
CDR3: CATKGQGTEAFF

D: NA
size: NA
V: TRBV2
J: TRBJ2-7
DNA: TGTGCCAGCGCCCACCGGGACGTCACCTACGAGCAGTACTTC
CDR3: CASAHRDVTYEQYF